This T cell receptor (beta chain) was sequenced for a study of blood T cell repertoires in COVID-19 (dated by TCRdb to 2020 to 2021). With regard to the full study: Collaborator samples came from the United States, Italy and Spain and covered acute and convalescent phases of COVID-19. The prospective study material was composed of cDNA or gDNA derived from T cells, B-cell-depleted T cells, or PBMCs. Deeply sampled blood TCRbeta repertoires from subjects exposed to, actively infected with, or recovered from COVID-19 were included in the dataset. The repertoires were released in a freely available public database intended as a resource for research on the immune response to SARS-CoV-2. The samples were drawn from the first 160 participants of the ongoing ImmuneRACE study and from 1,254 subjects provided by 6 global collaborators. Nearly every sample came with metadata listing a de-identified subject ID, COVID-19 status, age in years and sex. Where HLA class I and class II types were available, the types were taken from metadata supplied by the sample provider, not from assay-based typing. Results and caveats for the whole study, not just this receptor: The amount of clinical and demographic metadata varied by source and participant and was provided uncurated.

Based on the germline V gene, the CDR1 and CDR2 sequences are SNHLY and FYNNEI. The CDR3 holds 17 amino acids from the cysteine to the phenylalanine. Solely the CDR3 DNA is kept, with 51 bases framed from the first base. Clipping removes 10 bases from V and 4 bases from J, with 16 as the unmatched junction base count. To note about this clone: The specificity of this receptor is unknown. No per-base quality is available; no much larger clone lies one base away.

TCRbeta CDR3 regions were amplified from genomic DNA using the immunoSEQ Assay, a bias-controlled multiplex PCR. On the study's bioinformatics: The number of nucleated cells in each sample was estimated by amplification of reference gene primers within the assay. To quantify the absolute abundance of each unique TCRbeta CDR3 rearrangement, sequence reads were collapsed and filtered. Productive Simpson clonality was computed per sample as the square root of Simpson's diversity index over productive rearrangements. TCRdb provides this immuneACCESS table in a form limited to in-frame rearrangements. Some clones are lacking; in checked studies, under half of them reflect an unresolved V gene, and why the rest are absent is not known. That table furnishes V, J and clone size, whereas the DNA furnished D and trimming. For this sample the table gives 370,000 or so clones, of which around 87% were detected only once. The biggest ten clones account for 1.3% of the sample.

In the prospective study, participants were 18 to 89 years old, resided in around 25 geographic areas of the United States, and were enrolled through a virtual design. In the prospective study, cohorts were assigned on the basis of participant-reported clinical history obtained from a screening survey and a study questionnaire. ImmuneRACE Cohort 3 recovered participants were defined by two consecutive negative NP/OP PCR tests, healthcare professional clearance, or symptom resolution. Each participant in the prospective study had whole blood, serum and a nasopharyngeal or oropharyngeal swab collected by mobile phlebotomists. Prospective study participants could optionally give additional blood draws and questionnaires over an approximately two-month period. Blood samples from the prospective study were shipped frozen or at room temperature prior to DNA extraction.

The TCR originated in a man aged 30-40 years who had recovered from COVID-19. This receptor chain uses TRBV2 and TRBJ1-6; 7 central bases correspond to TRBD1. The sequencing input was PBMCs or T cells enriched from blood (not recorded which). At the DNA level, the sequence is TGTGCCATCTCCGGGGGAACAGGGGCCCAATATAATTCACCCCTCCACTTT. It translates to CAISGGTGAQYNSPLHF.